This TCR beta chain was documented in a study of T cell responses to AZD1222 COVID-19 vaccine. The wider study: Combined were second doses at about 4 or about 12 weeks.

Study conclusions and caveats: Baseline seropositives among AZD1222 recipients totaled only 6 or 7. Among the donors, most were white British and more were female, and clonal diversity was possibly underestimated.

Worth noting for this clone: The antigen remains undetermined.

This table comes from immunoSEQ multiplex PCR, and its TCRdb copy is limited to in-frame clones, with some not included. This table has 150,000 to 200,000 clones, 94% appearing once. The TCR originated in an adult in good health. The input for sequencing was peripheral blood, taken on day 0 of AZD1222 vaccination.

CDR3 sequence reads: CAWSWTGSSNQPQHF. The CDR3 DNA follows: TGTGCCTGGAGCTGGACAGGGAGTAGCAATCAGCCCCAGCATTTT. The J gene is TRBJ1-5, the V gene TRBV30, with 8 nucleotides matching TRBD1. Germline V gene sequence: CDR1 GTSNPN, CDR2 SVGIG (reference sequence). The CDR3 is made up of 15 amino acids. Trimming took 3 bases from V and 0 from J; bases not matched to a gene: 4.